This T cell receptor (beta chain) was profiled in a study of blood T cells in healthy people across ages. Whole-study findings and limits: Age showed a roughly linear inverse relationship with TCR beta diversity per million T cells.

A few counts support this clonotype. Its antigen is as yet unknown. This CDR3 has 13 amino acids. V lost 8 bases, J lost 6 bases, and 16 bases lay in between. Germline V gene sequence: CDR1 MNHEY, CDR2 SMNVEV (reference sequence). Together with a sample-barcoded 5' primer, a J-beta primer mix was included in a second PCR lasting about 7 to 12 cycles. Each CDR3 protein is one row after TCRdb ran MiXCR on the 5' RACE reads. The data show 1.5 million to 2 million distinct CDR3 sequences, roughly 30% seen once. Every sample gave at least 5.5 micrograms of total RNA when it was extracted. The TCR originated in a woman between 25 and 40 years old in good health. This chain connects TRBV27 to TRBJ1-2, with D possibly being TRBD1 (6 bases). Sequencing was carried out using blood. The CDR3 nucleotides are TGTGCCAGCGGATACAGGGAGGGAAATGGCTACACCTTC. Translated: CASGYREGNGYTF.